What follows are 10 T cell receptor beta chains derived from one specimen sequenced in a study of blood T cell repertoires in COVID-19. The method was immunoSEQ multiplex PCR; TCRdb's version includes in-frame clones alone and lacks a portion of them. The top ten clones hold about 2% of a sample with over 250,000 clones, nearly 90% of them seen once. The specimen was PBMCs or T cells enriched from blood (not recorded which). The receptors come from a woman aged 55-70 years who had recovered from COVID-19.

The CDR3 DNA sequence: TGTGCCAGCACCGGACTAGCGGACTACAATGAGCAGTTCTTC. This sequence encodes CASTGLADYNEQFF. The chain joins TRBV6-5 to TRBJ2-1; 10 bases agree with TRBD2. This CDR3 region has 14 residues. The V gene's germline CDR1 is MNHEY and CDR2 SVGAGI. Losses at the gene ends were 7 bases for V and 3 bases for J; bases not matched to a gene: 3.

The CDR3 DNA is TGTGCCAGCAGACCATCGGACAGTCCCACCGGGGAGCTGTTTTTT. Residues: CASRPSDSPTGELFF. The J gene is TRBJ2-2, the V gene TRBV28; D is perhaps TRBD1 (6 bases). CDR1 and CDR2 (germline): MDHEN, SYDVKM. V dropped 6 bases and J dropped 4 bases, with 15 bases sitting between them. The CDR3 covers 15 residues.

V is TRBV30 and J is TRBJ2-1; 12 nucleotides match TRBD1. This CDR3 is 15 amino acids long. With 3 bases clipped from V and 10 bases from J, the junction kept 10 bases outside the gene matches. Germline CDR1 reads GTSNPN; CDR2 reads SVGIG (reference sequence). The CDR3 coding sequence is TGTGCCTGGAGGACCGGGACAGGGGGCCCACACGAGCAGTTCTTC. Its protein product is CAWRTGTGGPHEQFF.

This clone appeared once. The CDR3 here is CASKGQVNTEAFF. CDR3 coding DNA: TGTGCCAGCAAGGGGCAGGTGAACACTGAAGCTTTCTTT. The rearrangement links TRBV2 to TRBJ1-1, with a weak D call TRBD1 (5 bases). The CDR3 runs to 13 residues. Trimming pared 7 bases from V and 0 bases from J, leaving 9 bases between. Germline V lookup: CDR1 SNHLY, CDR2 FYNNEI.

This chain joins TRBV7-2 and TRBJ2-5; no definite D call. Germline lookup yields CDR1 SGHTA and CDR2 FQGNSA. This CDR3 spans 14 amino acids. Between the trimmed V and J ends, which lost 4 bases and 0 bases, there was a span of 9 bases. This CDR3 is CASSSLQNQETQYF. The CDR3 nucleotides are TGTGCCAGCAGCTCCCTACAGAACCAAGAGACCCAGTACTTC. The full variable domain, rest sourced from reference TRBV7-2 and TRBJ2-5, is GAGVSQSPSNKVTEKGKDVELRCDPISGHTALYWYRQSLGQGLEFLIYFQGNSAPDKSGLPSDRFSAERTGGSVSTLTIQRTQQEDSAVYLCASSSLQNQETQYFGPGTRLLVL.

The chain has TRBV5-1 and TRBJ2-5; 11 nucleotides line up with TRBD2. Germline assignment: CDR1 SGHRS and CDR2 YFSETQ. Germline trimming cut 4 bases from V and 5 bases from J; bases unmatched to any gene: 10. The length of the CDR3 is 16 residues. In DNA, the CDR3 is TGCGCCAGCAGCGTCCCTAGCGGGGGGAGAGGGGAGACCCAGTACTTC. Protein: CASSVPSGGRGETQYF.

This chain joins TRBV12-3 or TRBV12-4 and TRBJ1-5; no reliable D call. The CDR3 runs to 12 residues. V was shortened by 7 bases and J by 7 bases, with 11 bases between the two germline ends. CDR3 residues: CASTRGTQPQHF. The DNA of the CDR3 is TGTGCCAGCACCCGAGGTACCCAGCCCCAGCATTTT.

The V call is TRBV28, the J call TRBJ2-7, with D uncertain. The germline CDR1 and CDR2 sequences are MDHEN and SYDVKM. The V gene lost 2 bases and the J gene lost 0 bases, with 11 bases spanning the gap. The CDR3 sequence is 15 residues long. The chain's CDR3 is CASSLPLSSSYEQYF. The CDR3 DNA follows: TGTGCCAGCAGTTTACCCTTGTCCAGCTCCTACGAGCAGTACTTC.

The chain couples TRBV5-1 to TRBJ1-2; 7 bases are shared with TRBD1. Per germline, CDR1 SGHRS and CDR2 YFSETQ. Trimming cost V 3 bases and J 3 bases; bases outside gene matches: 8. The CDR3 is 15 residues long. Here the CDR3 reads CASSSSVGGDYGYTF. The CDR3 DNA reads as TGCGCCAGCAGCTCATCGGTAGGGGGCGACTATGGCTACACCTTC. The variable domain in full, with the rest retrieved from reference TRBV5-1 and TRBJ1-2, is KAGVTQTPRYLIKTRGQQVTLSCSPISGHRSVSWYQQTPGQGLQFLFEYFSETQRNKGNFPGRFSGRQFSNSRSEMNVSTLELGDSALYLCASSSSVGGDYGYTFGSGTRLTVV.

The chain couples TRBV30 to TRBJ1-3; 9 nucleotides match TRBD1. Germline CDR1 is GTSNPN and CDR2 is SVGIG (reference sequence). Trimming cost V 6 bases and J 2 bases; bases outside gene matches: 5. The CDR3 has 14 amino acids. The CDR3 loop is CACFRTGAGNTIYF. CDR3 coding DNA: TGTGCCTGTTTTAGGACAGGGGCTGGAAACACCATATATTTT.